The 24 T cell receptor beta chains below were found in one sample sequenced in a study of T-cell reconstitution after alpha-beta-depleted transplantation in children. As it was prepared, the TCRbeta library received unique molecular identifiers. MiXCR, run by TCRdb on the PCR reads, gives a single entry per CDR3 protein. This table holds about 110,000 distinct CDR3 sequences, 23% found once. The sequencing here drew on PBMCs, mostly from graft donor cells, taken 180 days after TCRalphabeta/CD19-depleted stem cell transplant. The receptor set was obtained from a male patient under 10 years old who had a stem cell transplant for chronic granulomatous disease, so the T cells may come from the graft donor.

The CDR3 DNA is TGCAGCGGCCGGGTGAACCAAGAGACCCAGTACTTC. Encoded protein: CSGRVNQETQYF. V is TRBV29-1 and J is TRBJ2-5, with D uncertain. This CDR3 is built from 12 residues. V lost 7 bases and J lost 0, with 9 bases in between. Germline loops: CDR1 SQVTM, CDR2 ANQGSEA.

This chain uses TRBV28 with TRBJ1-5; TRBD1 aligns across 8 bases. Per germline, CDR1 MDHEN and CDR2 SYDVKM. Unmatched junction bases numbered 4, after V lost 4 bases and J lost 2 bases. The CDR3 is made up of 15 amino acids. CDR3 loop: CASSSGGVRNQPQHF. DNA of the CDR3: TGTGCCAGCAGTTCAGGGGGCGTCCGCAATCAGCCCCAGCATTTT.

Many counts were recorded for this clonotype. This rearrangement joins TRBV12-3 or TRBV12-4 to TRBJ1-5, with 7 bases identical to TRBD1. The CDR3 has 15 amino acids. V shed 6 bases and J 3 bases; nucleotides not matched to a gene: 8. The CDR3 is CASSLTDRNNQPQHF. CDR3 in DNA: TGTGCCAGCAGCCTAACGGACAGGAACAATCAGCCCCAGCATTTT.

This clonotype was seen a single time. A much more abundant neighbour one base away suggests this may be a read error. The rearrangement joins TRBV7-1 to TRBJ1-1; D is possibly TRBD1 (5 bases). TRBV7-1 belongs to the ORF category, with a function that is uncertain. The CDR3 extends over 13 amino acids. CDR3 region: CASSSTPDTESFF. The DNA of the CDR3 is TGTGCCAGCAGCTCCACCCCGGACACTGAATCTTTCTTT.

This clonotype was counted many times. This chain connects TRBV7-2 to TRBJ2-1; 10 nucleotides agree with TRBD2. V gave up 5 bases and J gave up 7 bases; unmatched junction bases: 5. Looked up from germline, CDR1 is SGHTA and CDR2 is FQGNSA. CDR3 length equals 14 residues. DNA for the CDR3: TGTGCCAGCAGCATGGGACTAGCGTGGAATGAGCAGTTCTTC. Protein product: CASSMGLAWNEQFF.

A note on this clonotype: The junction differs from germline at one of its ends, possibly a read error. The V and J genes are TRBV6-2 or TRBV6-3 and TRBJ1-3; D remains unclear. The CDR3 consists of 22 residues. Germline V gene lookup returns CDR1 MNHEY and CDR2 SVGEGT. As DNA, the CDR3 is TGTGCCAGCAGTAACCACCGGCGCGGGTTAACCCGTCCAGTCCCCTCTCGAAACACCATATATTTT. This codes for CASSNHRRGLTRPVPSRNTIYF.

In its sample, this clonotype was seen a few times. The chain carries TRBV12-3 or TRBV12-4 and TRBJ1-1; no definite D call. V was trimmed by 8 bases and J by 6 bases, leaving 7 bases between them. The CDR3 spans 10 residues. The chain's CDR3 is CASSGAEAFF. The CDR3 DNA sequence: TGTGCCAGCTCGGGAGCTGAAGCTTTCTTT.

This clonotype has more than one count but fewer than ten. The CDR3 DNA is TGTGCCAGCTCCCTTACTAGCGGGAAAGAGACCCAGTACTTC. Its protein is CASSLTSGKETQYF. The chain employs TRBV18 and TRBJ2-5, with TRBD2 identical over 10 bases. This CDR3 region has 14 residues. The germline V gene has CDR1 KGHSH and CDR2 LQKENI. V trimming: 6 bases; J trimming: 3 bases; junction bases outside the gene matches: 4.

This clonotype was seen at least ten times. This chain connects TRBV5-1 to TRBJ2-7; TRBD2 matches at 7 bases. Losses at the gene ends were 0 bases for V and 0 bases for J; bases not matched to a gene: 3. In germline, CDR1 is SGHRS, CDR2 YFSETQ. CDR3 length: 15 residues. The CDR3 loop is CASSLGTGGSYEQYF. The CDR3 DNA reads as TGCGCCAGCAGCTTGGGTACGGGAGGCTCCTACGAGCAGTACTTC.

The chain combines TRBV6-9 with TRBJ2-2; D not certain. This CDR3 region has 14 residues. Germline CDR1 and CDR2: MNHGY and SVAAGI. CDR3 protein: CAASYLTDTGELFF. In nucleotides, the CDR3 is TGTGCGGCCAGTTATTTGACGGACACCGGGGAGCTGTTTTTT.

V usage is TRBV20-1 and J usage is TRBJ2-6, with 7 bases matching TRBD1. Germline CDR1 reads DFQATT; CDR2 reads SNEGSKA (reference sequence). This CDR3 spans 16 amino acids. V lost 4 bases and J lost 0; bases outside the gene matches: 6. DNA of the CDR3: TGCAGTGCTACGGGACAGATCGACTCTGGGGCCAACGTCCTGACTTTC. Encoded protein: CSATGQIDSGANVLTF.

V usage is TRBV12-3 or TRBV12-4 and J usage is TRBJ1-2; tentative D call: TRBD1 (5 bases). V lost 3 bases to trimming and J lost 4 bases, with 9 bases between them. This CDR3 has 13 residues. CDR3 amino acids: CASSLGGFYGYTF. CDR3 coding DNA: TGTGCCAGCAGTTTGGGGGGGTTCTATGGCTACACCTTC.

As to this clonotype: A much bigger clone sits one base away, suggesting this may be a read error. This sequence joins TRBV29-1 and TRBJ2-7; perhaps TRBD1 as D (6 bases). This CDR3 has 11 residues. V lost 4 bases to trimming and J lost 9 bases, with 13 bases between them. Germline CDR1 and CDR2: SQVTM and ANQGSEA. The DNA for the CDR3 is TGCAGCGTTGTTTGGGGGCTGGGGCAGTACTTC. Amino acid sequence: CSVVWGLGQYF.

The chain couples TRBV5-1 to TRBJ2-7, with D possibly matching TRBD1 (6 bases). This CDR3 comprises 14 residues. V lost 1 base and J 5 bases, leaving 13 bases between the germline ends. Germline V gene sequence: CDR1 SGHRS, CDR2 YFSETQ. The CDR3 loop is CASSLKPTGHEQYF. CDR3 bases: TGCGCCAGCAGCTTGAAACCTACAGGGCACGAGCAGTACTTC.

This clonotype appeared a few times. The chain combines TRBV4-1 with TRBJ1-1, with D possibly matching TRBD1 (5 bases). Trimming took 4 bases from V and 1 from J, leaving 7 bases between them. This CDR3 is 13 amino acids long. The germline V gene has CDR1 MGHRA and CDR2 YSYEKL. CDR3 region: CASSRDRNTEAFF. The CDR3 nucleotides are TGCGCCAGCAGCCGCGACAGGAACACTGAAGCTTTCTTT.

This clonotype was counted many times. The CDR3, as DNA: TGCAGTGCTAGCTCGGACCACTACGAGCAGTACTTC. It encodes CSASSDHYEQYF. The V call is TRBV20-1, the J call TRBJ2-7; D is ambiguous. Germline V lookup: CDR1 DFQATT, CDR2 SNEGSKA (reference sequence). This CDR3 region has 12 residues. The ends were cut back, 3 bases at V and 3 bases at J, with 9 bases in the middle.

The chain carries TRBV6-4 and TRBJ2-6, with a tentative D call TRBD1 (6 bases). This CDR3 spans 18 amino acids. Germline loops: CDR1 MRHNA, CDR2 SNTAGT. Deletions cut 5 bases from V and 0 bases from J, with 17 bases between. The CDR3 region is CASSKSGASNSGANVLTF. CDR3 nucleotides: TGTGCCAGCAGTAAGTCAGGGGCTTCCAACTCTGGGGCCAACGTCCTGACTTTC.

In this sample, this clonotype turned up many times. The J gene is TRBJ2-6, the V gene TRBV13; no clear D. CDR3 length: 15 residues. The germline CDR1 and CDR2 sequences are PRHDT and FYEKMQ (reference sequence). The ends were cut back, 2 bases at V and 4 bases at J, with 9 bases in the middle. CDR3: CASSLRPAGANVLTF. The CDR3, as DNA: TGTGCCAGCAGCTTACGACCGGCCGGGGCCAACGTCCTGACTTTC.

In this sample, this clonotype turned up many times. The CDR3 protein is CASSPRRFFTGDSTDTQYF. CDR3 nucleotides: TGTGCCAGCAGCCCCAGGAGGTTTTTTACGGGAGATAGCACAGATACGCAGTATTTT. The genes are TRBV7-8 and TRBJ2-3; D is perhaps TRBD2 (6 bases). CDR1 is SGHVS, CDR2 FQNEAQ, per germline. The CDR3 consists of 19 residues. V was pared by 5 bases and J by 0 bases, with 24 bases between.

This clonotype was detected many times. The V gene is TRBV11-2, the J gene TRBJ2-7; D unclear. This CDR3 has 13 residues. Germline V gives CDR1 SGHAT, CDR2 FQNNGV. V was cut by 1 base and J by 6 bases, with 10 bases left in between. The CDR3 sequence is CASSLVGTSEQYF. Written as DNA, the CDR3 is TGTGCCAGCAGCTTAGTGGGCACTTCCGAGCAGTACTTC.

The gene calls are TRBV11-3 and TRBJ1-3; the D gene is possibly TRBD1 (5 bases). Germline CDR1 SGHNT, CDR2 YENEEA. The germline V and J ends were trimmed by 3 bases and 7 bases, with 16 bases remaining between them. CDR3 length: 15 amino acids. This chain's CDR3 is CASSLGDSPGNTIYF. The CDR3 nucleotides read TGTGCCAGCAGCTTGGGTGACAGCCCCGGCAACACCATATATTTT. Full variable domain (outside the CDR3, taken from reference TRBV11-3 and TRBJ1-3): EAGVVQSPRYKIIEKKQPVAFWCNPISGHNTLYWYLQNLGQGPELLIRYENEEAVDDSQLPKDRFSAERLKGVDSTLKIQPAELGDSAVYLCASSLGDSPGNTIYFGEGSWLTVV.

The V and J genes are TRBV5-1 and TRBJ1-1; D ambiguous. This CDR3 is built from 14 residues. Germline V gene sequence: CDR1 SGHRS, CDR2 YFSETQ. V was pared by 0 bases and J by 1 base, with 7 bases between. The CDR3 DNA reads TGCGCCAGCAGCTTGGTGGCGGCGAACACTGAAGCTTTCTTT. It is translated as CASSLVAANTEAFF.

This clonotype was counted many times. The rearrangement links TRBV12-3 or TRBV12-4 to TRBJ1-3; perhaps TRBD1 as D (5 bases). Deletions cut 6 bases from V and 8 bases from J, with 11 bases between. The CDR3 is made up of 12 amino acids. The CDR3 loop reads CASRLTAHTIYF. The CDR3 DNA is TGTGCCAGCAGGCTGACAGCCCACACCATATATTTT.

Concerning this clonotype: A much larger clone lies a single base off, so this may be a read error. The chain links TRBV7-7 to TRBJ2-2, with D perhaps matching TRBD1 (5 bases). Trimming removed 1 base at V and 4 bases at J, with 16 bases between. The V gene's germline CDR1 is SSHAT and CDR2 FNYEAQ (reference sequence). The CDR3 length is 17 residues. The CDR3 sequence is CASSLVAPRAGTGELFF. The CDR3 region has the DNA TGTGCCAGCAGCTTAGTCGCACCCAGGGCAGGCACCGGGGAGCTGTTTTTT.